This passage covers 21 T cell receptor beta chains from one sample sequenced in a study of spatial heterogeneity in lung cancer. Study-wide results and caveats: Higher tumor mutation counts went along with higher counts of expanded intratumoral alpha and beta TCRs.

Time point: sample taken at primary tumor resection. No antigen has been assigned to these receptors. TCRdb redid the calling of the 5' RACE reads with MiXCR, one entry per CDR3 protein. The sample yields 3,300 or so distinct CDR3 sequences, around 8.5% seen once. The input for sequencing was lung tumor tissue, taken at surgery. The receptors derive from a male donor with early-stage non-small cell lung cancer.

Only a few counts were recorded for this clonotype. The CDR3: CASRLTADTEAFF. The CDR3 coding sequence is TGTGCCAGCAGATTGACTGCGGACACTGAAGCTTTCTTT. The V call is TRBV7-8, the J call TRBJ1-1, with D unresolved. V shed 6 bases and J shed 3 bases, with 11 bases lying between them. The CDR3 consists of 13 residues. The germline CDR1 and CDR2 sequences are SGHVS and FQNEAQ.

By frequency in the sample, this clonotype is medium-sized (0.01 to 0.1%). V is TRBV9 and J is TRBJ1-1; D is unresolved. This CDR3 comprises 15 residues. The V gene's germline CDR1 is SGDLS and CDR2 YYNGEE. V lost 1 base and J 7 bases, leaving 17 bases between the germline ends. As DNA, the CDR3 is TGTGCCAGCAGCGTATTGCCTGAGGGCGGCGGTGAAGCTTTCTTT. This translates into CASSVLPEGGGEAFF.

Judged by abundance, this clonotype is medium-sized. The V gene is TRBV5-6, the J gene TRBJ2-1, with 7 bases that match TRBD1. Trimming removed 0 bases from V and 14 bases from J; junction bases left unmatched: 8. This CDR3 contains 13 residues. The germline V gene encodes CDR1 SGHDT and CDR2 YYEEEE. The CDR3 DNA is TGTGCCAGCAGCTTGGGCAGGGGGATCGAGGAGTTCTTC. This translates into CASSLGRGIEEFF.

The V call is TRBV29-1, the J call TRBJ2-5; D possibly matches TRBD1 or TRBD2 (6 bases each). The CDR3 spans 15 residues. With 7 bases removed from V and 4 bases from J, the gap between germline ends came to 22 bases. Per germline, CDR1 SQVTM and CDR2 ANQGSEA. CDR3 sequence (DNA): TGCAGCGCGTCGGAGGGACAAATGGAGGGAGAGACCCAGTACTTC. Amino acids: CSASEGQMEGETQYF.

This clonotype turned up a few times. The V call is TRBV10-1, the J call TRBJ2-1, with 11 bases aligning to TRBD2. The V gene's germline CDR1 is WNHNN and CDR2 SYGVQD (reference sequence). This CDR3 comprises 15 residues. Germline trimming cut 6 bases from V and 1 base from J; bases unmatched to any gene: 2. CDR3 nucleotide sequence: TGCGCCAGCAGCGGACTAGCGGGTTCCTACAATGAGCAGTTCTTC. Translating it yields CASSGLAGSYNEQFF.

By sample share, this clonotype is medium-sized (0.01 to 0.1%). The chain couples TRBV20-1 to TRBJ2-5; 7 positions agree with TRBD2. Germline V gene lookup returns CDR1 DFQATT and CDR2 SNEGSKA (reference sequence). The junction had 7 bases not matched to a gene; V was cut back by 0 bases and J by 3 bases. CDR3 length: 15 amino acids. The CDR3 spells CSARDLRLAEETQYF. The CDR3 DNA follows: TGCAGTGCTAGAGATCTGAGGCTAGCGGAAGAGACCCAGTACTTC.

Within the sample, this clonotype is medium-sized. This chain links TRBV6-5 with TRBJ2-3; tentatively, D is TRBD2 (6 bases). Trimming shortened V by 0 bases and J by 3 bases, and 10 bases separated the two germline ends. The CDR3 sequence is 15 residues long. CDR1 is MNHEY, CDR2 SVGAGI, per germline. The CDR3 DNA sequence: TGTGCCAGCAGTTACTCGGGTAGCGGAACAGATACGCAGTATTTT. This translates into CASSYSGSGTDTQYF.

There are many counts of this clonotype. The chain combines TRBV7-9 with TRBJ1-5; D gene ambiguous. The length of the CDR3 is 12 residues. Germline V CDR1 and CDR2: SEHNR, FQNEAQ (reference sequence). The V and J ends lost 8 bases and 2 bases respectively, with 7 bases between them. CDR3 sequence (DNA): TGTGCCAGCCGGGAGGGCAATCAGCCCCAGCATTTT. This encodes CASREGNQPQHF.

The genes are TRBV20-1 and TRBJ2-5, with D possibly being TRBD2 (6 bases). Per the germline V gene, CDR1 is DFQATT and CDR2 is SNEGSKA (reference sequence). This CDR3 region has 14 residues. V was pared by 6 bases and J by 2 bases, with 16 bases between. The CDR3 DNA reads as TGCAGTGCAGTGCCGGGACTTCAACAAGAGACCCAGTACTTC. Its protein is CSAVPGLQQETQYF.

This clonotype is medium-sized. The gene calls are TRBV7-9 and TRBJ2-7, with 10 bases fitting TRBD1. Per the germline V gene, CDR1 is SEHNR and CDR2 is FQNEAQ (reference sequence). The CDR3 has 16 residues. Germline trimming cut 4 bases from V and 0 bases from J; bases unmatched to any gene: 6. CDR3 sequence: CASSSAGTGDSYEQYF. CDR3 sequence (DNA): TGTGCCAGCAGCTCTGCCGGGACAGGGGACTCCTACGAGCAGTACTTC.

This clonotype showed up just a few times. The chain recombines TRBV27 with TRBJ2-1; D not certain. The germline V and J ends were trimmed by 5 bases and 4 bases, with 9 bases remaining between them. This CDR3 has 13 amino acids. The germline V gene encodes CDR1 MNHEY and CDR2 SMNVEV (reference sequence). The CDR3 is CASSASNYNEQFF. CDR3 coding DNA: TGTGCCAGCAGTGCCTCGAATTACAATGAGCAGTTCTTC.

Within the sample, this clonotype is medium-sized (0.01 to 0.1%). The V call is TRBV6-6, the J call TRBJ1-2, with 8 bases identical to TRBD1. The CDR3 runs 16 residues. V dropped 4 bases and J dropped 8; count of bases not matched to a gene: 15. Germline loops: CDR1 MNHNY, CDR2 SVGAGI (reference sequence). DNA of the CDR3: TGTGCCAGCAGTTCCCTGCGGGGACAGGCTGTCCTCGGCTACACCTTC. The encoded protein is CASSSLRGQAVLGYTF.

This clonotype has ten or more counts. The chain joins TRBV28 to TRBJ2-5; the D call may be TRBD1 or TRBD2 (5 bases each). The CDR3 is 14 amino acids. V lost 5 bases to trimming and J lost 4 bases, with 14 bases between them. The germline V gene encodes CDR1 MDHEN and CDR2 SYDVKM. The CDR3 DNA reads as TGTGCCAGCAGTCCCAACCGGGGACCAGAGACCCAGTACTTC. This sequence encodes CASSPNRGPETQYF.

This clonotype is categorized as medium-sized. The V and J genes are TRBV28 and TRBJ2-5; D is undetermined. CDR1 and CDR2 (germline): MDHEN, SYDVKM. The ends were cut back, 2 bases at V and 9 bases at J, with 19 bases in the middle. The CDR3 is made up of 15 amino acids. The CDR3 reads CASSLEPAMSLAQYF. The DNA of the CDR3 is TGTGCCAGCAGTTTAGAGCCCGCAATGTCTCTGGCCCAGTACTTC.

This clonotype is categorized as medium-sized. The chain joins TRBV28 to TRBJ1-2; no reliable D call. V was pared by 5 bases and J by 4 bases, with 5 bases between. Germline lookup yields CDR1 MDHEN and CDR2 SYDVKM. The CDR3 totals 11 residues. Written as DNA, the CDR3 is TGTGCCAGCAGTGGGTTCTATGGCTACACCTTC. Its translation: CASSGFYGYTF.

In DNA, the CDR3 is TGTGCCTGGACCAAGTCCGGGACAGGGGCCTACTATGGCTACACCTTC. Its translation is CAWTKSGTGAYYGYTF. The genes are TRBV30 and TRBJ1-2; TRBD1 aligns across 10 bases. After removal of 4 bases from V and 3 bases from J, the junction contained 11 bases not matched to a gene. The CDR3 consists of 16 residues. Germline V gene sequence: CDR1 GTSNPN, CDR2 SVGIG (reference sequence).

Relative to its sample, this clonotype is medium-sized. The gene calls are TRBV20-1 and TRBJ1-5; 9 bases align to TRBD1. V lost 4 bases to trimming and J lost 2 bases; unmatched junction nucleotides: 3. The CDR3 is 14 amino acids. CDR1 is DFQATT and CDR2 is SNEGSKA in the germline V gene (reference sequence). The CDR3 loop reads CSANRGHGNQPQHF. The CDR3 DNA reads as TGCAGTGCTAACAGGGGGCACGGCAATCAGCCCCAGCATTTT.

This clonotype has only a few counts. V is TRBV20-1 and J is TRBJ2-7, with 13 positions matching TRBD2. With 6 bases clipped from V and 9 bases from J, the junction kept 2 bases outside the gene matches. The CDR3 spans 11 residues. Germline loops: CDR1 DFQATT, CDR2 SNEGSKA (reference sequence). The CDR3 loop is CSAWTSGGQYF. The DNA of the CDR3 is TGCAGTGCGTGGACTAGCGGGGGGCAGTACTTC.

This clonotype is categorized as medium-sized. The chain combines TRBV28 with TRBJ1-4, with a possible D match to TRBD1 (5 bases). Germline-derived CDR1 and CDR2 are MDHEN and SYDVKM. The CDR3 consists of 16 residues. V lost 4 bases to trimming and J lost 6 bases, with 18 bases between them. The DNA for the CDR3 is TGTGCCAGCAGTTCGCCCGGGGCAGGGAACGATGAAAAACTGTTTTTT. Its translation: CASSSPGAGNDEKLFF.

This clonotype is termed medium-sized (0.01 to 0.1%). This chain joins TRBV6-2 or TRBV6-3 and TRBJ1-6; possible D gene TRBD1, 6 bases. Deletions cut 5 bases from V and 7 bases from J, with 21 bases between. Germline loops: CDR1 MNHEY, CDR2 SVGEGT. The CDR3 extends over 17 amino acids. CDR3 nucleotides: TGTGCCAGCAGTCCGCACGGGGGGCAAATTCCGAATTCACCCCTCCACTTT. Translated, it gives CASSPHGGQIPNSPLHF.

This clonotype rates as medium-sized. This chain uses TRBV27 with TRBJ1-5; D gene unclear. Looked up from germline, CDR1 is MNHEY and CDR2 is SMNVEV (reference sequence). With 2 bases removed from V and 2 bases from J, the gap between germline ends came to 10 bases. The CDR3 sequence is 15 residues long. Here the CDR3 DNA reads TGTGCCAGCAGTTTAGGCCTTGGTGGCAATCAGCCCCAGCATTTT. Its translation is CASSLGLGGNQPQHF.